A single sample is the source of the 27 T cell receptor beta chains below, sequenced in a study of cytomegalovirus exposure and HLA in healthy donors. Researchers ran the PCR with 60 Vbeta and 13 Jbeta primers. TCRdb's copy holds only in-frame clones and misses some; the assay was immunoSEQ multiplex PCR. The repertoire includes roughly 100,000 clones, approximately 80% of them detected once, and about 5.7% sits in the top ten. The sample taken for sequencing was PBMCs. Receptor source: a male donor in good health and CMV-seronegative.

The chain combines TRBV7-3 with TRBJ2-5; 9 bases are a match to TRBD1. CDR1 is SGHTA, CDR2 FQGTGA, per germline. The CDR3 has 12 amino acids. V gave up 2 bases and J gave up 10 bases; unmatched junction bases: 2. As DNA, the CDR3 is TGTGCCAGCAGCTTAGGGGACAGGGTCCAGTACTTC. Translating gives CASSLGDRVQYF.

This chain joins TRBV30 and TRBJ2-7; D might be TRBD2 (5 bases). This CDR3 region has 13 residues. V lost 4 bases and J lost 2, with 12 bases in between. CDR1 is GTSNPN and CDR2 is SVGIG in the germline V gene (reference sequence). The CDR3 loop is CAWKAGDTYEQYF. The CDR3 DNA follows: TGTGCCTGGAAGGCGGGTGATACCTACGAGCAGTACTTC.

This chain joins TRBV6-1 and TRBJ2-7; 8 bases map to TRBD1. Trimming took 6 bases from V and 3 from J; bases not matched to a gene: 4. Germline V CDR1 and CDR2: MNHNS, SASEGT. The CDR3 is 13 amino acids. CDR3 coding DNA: TGTGCCAGCAGCTCGACAGGGGTCTACGAGCAGTACTTC. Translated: CASSSTGVYEQYF.

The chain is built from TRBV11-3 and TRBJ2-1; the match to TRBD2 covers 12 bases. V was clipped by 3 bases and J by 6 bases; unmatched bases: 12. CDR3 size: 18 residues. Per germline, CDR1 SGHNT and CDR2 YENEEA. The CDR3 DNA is TGTGCCAGCAGCTTTGGGGGGACTCGACTAGCGGGAGTCAATGAGCAGTTCTTC. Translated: CASSFGGTRLAGVNEQFF. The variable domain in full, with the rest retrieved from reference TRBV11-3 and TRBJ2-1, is EAGVVQSPRYKIIEKKQPVAFWCNPISGHNTLYWYLQNLGQGPELLIRYENEEAVDDSQLPKDRFSAERLKGVDSTLKIQPAELGDSAVYLCASSFGGTRLAGVNEQFFGPGTRLTVL.

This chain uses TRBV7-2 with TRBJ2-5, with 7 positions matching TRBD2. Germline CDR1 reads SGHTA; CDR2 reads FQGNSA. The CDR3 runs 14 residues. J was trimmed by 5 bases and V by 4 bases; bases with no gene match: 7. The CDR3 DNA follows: TGTGCCAGCAGCTCCGGCCTCGGGGGGGAGACCCAGTACTTC. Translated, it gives CASSSGLGGETQYF. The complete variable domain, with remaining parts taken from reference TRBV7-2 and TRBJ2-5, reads GAGVSQSPSNKVTEKGKDVELRCDPISGHTALYWYRQSLGQGLEFLIYFQGNSAPDKSGLPSDRFSAERTGGSVSTLTIQRTQQEDSAVYLCASSSGLGGETQYFGPGTRLLVL.

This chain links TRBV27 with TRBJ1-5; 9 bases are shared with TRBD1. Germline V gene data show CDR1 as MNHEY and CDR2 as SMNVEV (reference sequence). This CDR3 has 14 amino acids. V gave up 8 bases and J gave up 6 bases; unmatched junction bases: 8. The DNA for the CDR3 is TGTGCCAGCGCCGGGACAGGGATGGGTCAGCCCCAGCATTTT. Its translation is CASAGTGMGQPQHF.

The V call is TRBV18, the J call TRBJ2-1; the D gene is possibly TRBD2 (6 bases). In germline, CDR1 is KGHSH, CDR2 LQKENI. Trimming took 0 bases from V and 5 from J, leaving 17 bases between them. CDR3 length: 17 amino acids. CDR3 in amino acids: CASSPPFFGRDHNEQFF. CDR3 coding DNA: TGTGCCAGCTCACCACCTTTTTTTGGGCGGGATCACAATGAGCAGTTCTTC.

The CDR3 sequence: CASSSRLAGGSFLLNTQYF. DNA of the CDR3: TGTGCCAGCAGTTCCAGACTAGCGGGAGGCTCTTTTCTCCTCAATACGCAGTATTTT. The V gene is TRBV27, the J gene TRBJ2-3; 13 nucleotides align to TRBD2. Germline lookup yields CDR1 MNHEY and CDR2 SMNVEV (reference sequence). CDR3 length: 19 residues. Germline trimming cut 4 bases from V and 7 bases from J; bases unmatched to any gene: 17.

In DNA form, the CDR3 reads TGTGCCAGCAGCGGGACTTACAATGAGCAGTTCTTC. It encodes CASSGTYNEQFF. V usage is TRBV9 and J usage is TRBJ2-1, with D perhaps TRBD2 (5 bases). Germline V gene sequence: CDR1 SGDLS, CDR2 YYNGEE. Trimming removed 3 bases at V and 4 bases at J, with 5 bases between. This CDR3 is 12 amino acids long.

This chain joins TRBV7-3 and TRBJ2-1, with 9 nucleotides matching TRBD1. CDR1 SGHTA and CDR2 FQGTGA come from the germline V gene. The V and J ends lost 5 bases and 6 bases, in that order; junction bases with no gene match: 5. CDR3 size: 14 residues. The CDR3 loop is CASSRDRVTNEQFF. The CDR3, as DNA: TGTGCCAGCAGCCGGGACAGGGTCACCAATGAGCAGTTCTTC.

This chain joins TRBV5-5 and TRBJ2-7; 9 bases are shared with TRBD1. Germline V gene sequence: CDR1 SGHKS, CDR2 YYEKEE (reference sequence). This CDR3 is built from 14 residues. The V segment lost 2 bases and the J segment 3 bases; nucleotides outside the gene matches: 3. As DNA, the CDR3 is TGTGCCAGCAGCTTTGGGACAGGGAACTACGAGCAGTACTTC. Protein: CASSFGTGNYEQYF.

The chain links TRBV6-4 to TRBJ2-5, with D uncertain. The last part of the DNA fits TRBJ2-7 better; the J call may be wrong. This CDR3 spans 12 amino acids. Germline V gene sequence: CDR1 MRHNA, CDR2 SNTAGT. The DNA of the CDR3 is TGTGCCAGTCCCCCGGGTAACCACGAGCAGTACTTC. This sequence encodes CASPPGNHEQYF.

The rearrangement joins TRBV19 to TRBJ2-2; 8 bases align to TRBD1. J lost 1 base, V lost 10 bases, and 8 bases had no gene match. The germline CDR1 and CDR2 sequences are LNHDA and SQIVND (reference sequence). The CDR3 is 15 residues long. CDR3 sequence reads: CATPQGTGNTGELFF. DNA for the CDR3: TGTGCCACCCCCCAGGGGACAGGGAACACCGGGGAGCTGTTTTTT.

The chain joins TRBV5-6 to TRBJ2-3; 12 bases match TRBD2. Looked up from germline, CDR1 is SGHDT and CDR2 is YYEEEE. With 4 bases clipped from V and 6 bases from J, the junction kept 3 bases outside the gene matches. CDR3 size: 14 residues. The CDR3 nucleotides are TGTGCCAGCAGCCCCGGGACTAGCGGGGATACGCAGTATTTT. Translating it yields CASSPGTSGDTQYF.

The CDR3 DNA sequence: TGTGCCTGCTTTCCAGGGGCGGAGGGCTACACCTTC. This sequence encodes CACFPGAEGYTF. This chain joins TRBV30 and TRBJ1-2; tentatively, D is TRBD1 (6 bases). The V and J ends lost 6 bases and 8 bases respectively, with 16 bases between them. The CDR3 runs 12 residues. Per germline, CDR1 GTSNPN and CDR2 SVGIG (reference sequence).

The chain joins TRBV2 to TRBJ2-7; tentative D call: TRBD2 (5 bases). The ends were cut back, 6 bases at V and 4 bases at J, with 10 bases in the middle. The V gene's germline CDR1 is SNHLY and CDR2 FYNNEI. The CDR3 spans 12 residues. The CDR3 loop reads CASRAVGYEQYF. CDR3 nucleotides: TGTGCCAGCAGAGCGGTGGGGTACGAGCAGTACTTC.

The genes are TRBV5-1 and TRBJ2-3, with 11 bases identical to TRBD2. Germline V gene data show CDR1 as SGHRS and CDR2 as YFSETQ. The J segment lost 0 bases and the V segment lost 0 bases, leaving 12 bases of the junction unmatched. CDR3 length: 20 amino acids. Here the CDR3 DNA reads TGCGCCAGCAGCTTGGCGGGTAGCGGGAGGGCCTTTACTAGCACAGATACGCAGTATTTT. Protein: CASSLAGSGRAFTSTDTQYF.

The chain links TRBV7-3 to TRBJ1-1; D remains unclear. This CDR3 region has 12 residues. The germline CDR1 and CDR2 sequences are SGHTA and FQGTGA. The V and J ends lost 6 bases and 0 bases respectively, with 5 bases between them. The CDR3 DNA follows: TGTGCCAGCAGTGAGTTGAACACTGAAGCTTTCTTT. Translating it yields CASSELNTEAFF.

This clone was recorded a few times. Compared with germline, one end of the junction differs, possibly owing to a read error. The CDR3 is CASSLTAGEKLFF. In nucleotides, the CDR3 is TGTGCCAGCAGCCTAACGGCGGGTGAAAAACTGTTTTTT. The chain carries TRBV7-3 and TRBJ1-4; D remains ambiguous. The CDR3 runs 13 residues. CDR1 is SGHTA and CDR2 is FQGTGA in the germline V gene.

The CDR3 spells CASSPYIGDSNEKLFF. In DNA form, the CDR3 reads TGCGCCAGCAGCCCATACATCGGGGATTCTAATGAAAAACTGTTTTTT. The chain links TRBV4-1 to TRBJ1-4; D is unresolved. Trimming removed 4 bases from V and 3 bases from J, with 15 bases in between. This CDR3 spans 16 amino acids. The V gene's germline CDR1 is MGHRA and CDR2 YSYEKL.

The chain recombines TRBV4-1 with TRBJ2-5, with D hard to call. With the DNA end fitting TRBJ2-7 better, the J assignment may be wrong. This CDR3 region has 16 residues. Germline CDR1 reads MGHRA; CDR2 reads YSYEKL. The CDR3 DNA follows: TGCGCCAGCAGCCAAGATAGCCTGGGTCAATCCTACGAGCAGTACTTC. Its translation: CASSQDSLGQSYEQYF.

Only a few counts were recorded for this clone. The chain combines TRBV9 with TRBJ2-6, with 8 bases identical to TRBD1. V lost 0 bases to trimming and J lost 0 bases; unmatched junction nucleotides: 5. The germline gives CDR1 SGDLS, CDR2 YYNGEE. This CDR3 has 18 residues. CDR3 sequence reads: CASSVVGQVHSGANVLTF. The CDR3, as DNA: TGTGCCAGCAGCGTAGTGGGACAGGTTCACTCTGGGGCCAACGTCCTGACTTTC.

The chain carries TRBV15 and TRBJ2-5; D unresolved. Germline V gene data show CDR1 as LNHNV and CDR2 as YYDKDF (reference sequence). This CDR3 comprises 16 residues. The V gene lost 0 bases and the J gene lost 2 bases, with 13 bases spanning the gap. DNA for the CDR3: TGTGCCACCAGCAGAGATAATCGGAGACCGCAAGAGACCCAGTACTTC. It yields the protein CATSRDNRRPQETQYF. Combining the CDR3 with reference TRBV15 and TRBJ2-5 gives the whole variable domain DAMVIQNPRYQVTQFGKPVTLSCSQTLNHNVMYWYQQKSSQAPKLLFHYYDKDFNNEADTPDNFQSRRPNTSFCFLDIRSPGLGDTAMYLCATSRDNRRPQETQYFGPGTRLLVL.

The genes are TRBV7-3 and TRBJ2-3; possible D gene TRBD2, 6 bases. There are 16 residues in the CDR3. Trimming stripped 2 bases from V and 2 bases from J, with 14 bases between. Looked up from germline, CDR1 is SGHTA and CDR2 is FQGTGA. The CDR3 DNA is TGTGCCAGCAGCTTACTTGCGGGGACGATCACAGATACGCAGTATTTT. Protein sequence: CASSLLAGTITDTQYF.

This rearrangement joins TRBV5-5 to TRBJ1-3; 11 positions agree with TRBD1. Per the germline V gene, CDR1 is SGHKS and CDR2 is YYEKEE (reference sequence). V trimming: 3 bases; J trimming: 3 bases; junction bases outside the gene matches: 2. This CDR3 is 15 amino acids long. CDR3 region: CASSWGQGGGNTIYF. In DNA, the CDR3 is TGTGCCAGCAGCTGGGGACAGGGGGGTGGAAACACCATATATTTT.

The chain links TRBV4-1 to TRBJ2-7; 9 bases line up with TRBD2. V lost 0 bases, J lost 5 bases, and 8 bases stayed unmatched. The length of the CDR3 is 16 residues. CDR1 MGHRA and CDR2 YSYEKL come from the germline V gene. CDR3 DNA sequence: TGCGCCAGCAGCCAAGAGTGGCTAGCGGGACCGAACGAGCAGTACTTC. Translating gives CASSQEWLAGPNEQYF.

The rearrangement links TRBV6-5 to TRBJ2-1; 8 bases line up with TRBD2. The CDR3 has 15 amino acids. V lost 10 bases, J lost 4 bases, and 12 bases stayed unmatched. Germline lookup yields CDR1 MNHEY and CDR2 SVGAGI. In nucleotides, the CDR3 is TGTGCCACTGGAGATCCGGGAGGGAGATACAATGAGCAGTTCTTC. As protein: CATGDPGGRYNEQFF.